These T cell receptor beta chains were read from a single sample in a study of T cells expressing NK-cell markers. TCRdb reanalyzed the 5' RACE reads, giving one entry per CDR3 protein sequence and no DNA. In all, the sample yields 300,000 to 500,000 distinct CDR3 sequences. What was sequenced was blood T cells: a sorted CD56 or NKG2C T cell subset, CD4+ or CD8+ T cells, or bulk PBMC T cells (not recorded which). The receptors shown here come from a woman in her forties or fifties in good health. Each CDR3 is given with its conserved first and last residue.

V	length	J	CDR3
TRBV4-1	17	TRBJ1-5	CASSQPTRTGGFWPQHF
TRBV10-3	12	TRBJ2-3	CAISAGEDTQYF
TRBV25-1	14	TRBJ2-7	CASSDDQGANEQYF
TRBV3-1	17	TRBJ2-1	CASRRGAGGTVGNEQFF
TRBV6-2/TRBV6-3	15	TRBJ2-1	CASYNLGTPGNEQFF
TRBV20-1	14	TRBJ2-3	CSASSAGTSYTQYF
TRBV29-1	15	TRBJ2-1	CSAAGSGSSYNEQFF
TRBV2	13	TRBJ2-1	CASIGLGSGEQFF
TRBV20-1	16	TRBJ2-2	CSASGSGRENTGELFF
TRBV20-1	11	TRBJ2-1	CSASSPDEQFF
TRBV7-2	16	TRBJ1-1	CASSPRTGPLNTEAFF
TRBV19	18	TRBJ2-2	CASKGLAGGTRGTGELFF
TRBV5-1	17	TRBJ1-3	CASSADPPSTPGNTIYF
TRBV5-1	14	TRBJ2-2	CASRVAENTGELFF
TRBV12-3/TRBV12-4	15	TRBJ1-5	CASSSSGGLRQPQHF
TRBV15	15	TRBJ2-3	CATSRDASSTDTQYF
TRBV12-3/TRBV12-4	13	TRBJ2-7	CASSLLASGVVYF
TRBV5-1	14	TRBJ2-1	CASSGLAGAGEQFF
TRBV20-1	13	TRBJ2-1	CSARDGVSVEQFF
TRBV3-1	14	TRBJ2-1	CASSQGPTHNEQFF
TRBV11-2	16	TRBJ1-3	CASSLDRSSSGNTIYF
TRBV29-1	13	TRBJ2-1	CSVEGVGNNEQFF
TRBV6-1	14	TRBJ2-7	CASRPGPLTYEQYF
TRBV12-3/TRBV12-4	12	TRBJ1-1	CASRPGDTEAFF
TRBV7-9	14	TRBJ1-4	CASSFRTAGEKLFF
TRBV7-9	16	TRBJ1-6	CASIDTTLQYNSPLHF
TRBV11-2	14	TRBJ2-1	CASSLNPRELEQFF
TRBV24-1	19	TRBJ2-3	CATSDPLAGASGRGDTQYF
TRBV7-8	16	TRBJ2-5	CASSDEGGVPQETQYF
TRBV5-1	14	TRBJ2-7	CASSLVGLNYEQYF
TRBV29-1	13	TRBJ2-7	CSVWNSGTYEQYF
TRBV7-7	15	TRBJ2-1	CASSLVAGPWNEQFF
TRBV6-5	13	TRBJ2-5	CASTRAGEGTQYF
TRBV19	13	TRBJ1-6	CASSIGERSPLHF
TRBV20-1	12	TRBJ2-7	CSAREGQREQYF